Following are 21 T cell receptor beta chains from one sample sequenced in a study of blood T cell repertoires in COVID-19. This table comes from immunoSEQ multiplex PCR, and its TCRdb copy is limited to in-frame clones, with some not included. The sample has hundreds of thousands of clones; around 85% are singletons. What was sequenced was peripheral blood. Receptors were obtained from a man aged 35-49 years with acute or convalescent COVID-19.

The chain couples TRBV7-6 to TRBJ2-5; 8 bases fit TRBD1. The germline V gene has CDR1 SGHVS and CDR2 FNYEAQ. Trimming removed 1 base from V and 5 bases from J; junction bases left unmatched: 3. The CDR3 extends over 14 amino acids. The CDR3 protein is CASSLGNRGETQYF. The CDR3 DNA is TGTGCCAGCAGCTTAGGAAACAGGGGGGAGACCCAGTACTTC.

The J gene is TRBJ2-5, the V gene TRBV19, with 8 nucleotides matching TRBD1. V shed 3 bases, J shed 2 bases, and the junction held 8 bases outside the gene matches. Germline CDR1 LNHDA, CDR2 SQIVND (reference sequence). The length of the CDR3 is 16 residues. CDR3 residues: CASSMETGVLQETQYF. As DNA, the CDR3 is TGTGCCAGTAGTATGGAGACAGGGGTCCTGCAAGAGACCCAGTACTTC.

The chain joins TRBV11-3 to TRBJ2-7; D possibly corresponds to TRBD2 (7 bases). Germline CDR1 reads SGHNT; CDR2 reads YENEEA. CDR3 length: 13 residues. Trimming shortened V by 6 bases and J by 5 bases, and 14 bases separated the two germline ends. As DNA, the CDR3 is TGTGCCAGCAGTATAGGCGGGGGCAACGAGCAGTACTTC. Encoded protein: CASSIGGGNEQYF.

Written as DNA, the CDR3 is TGTGCCAGCAGCTTGCAGGGGCGCATCAAAGGGGAGCAGTACTTC. Translating it yields CASSLQGRIKGEQYF. The chain couples TRBV5-6 to TRBJ2-7; D might be TRBD1 (6 bases). The ends were cut back, 1 base at V and 7 bases at J, with 18 bases in the middle. The CDR3 runs to 15 residues. CDR1 is SGHDT, CDR2 YYEEEE, per germline.

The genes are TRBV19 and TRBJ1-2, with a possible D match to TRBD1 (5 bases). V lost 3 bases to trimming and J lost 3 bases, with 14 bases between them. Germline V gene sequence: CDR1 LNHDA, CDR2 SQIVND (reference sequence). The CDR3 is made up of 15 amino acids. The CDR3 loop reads CASSIGGEVHYGYTF. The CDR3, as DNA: TGTGCCAGTAGTATCGGAGGGGAGGTACACTATGGCTACACCTTC.

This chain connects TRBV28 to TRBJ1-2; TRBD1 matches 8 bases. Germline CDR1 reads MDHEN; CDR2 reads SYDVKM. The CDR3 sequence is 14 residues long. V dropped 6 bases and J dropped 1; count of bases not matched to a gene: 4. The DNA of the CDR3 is TGTGCCAGCAGCCCCGGACAGGGTAACTATGGCTACACCTTC. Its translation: CASSPGQGNYGYTF.

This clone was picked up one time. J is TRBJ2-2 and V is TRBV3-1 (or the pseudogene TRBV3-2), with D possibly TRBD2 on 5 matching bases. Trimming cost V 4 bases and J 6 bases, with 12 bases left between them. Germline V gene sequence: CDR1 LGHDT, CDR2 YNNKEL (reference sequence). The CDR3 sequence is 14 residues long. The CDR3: CASSPGLRAGELFF. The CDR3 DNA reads TGTGCCAGCAGCCCCGGACTGAGGGCCGGGGAGCTGTTTTTT.

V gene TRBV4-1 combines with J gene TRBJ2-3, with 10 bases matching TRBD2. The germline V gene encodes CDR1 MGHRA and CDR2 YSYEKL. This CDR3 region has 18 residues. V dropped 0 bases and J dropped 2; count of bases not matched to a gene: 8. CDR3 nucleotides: TGCGCCAGCAGCCAAGAAGGGATAGCGGGGGGTAACACAGATACGCAGTATTTT. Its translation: CASSQEGIAGGNTDTQYF.

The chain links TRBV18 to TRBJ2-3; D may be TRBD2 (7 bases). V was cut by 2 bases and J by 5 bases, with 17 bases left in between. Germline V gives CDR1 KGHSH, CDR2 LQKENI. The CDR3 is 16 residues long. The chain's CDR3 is CASSPDGRGALDTQYF. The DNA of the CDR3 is TGTGCCAGCTCACCAGATGGCCGGGGGGCCCTAGATACGCAGTATTTT. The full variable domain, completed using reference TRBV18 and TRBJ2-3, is NAGVMQNPRHLVRRRGQEARLRCSPMKGHSHVYWYRQLPEEGLKFMVYLQKENIIDESGMPKERFSAEFPKEGPSILRIQQVVRGDSAAYFCASSPDGRGALDTQYFGPGTRLTVL.

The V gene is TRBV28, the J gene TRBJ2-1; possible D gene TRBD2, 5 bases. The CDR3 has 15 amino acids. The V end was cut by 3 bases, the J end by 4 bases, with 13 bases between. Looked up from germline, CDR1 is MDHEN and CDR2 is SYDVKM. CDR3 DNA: TGTGCCAGCAGTTTGGCTAGCCTAACATACAATGAGCAGTTCTTC. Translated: CASSLASLTYNEQFF. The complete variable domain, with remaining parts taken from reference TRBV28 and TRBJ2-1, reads DVKVTQSSRYLVKRTGEKVFLECVQDMDHENMFWYRQDPGLGLRLIYFSYDVKMKEKGDIPEGYSVSREKKERFSLILESASTNQTSMYLCASSLASLTYNEQFFGPGTRLTVL.

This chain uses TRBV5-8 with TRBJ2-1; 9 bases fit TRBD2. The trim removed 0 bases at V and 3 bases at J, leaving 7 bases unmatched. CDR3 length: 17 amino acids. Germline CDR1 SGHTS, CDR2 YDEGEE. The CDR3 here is CASSLAVSSGDYNEQFF. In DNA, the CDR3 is TGTGCCAGCAGCTTGGCCGTGTCTAGCGGGGACTACAATGAGCAGTTCTTC.

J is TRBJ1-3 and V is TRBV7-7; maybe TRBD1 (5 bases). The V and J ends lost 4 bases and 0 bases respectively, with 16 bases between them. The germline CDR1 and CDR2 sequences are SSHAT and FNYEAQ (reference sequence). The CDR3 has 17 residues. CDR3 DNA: TGTGCCAGCAGCTCCCCAACGTTTAGGGGCTCTGGAAACACCATATATTTT. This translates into CASSSPTFRGSGNTIYF.

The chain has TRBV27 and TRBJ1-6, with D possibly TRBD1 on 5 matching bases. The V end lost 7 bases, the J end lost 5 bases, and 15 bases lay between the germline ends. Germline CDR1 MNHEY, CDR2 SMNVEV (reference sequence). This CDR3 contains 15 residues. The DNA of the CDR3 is TGTGCCAGCACCCTCTCGGGACTGAATAATTCACCCCTCCACTTT. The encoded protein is CASTLSGLNNSPLHF.

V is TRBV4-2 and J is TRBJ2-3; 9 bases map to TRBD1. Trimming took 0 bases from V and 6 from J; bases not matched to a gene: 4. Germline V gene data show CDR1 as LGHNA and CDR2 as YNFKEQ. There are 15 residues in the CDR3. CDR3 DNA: TGTGCCAGCAGCCAAGAGGACAGGGGTGGCGATACGCAGTATTTT. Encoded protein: CASSQEDRGGDTQYF.

The CDR3 reads CASFSSGANVLTF. The DNA of the CDR3 is TGTGCCTCGTTCTCCTCTGGGGCCAACGTCCTGACTTTC. V usage is TRBV2 and J usage is TRBJ2-6; no clear D. Germline V gives CDR1 SNHLY, CDR2 FYNNEI. V shed 11 bases and J shed 0 bases, with 8 bases lying between them. The length of the CDR3 is 13 residues.

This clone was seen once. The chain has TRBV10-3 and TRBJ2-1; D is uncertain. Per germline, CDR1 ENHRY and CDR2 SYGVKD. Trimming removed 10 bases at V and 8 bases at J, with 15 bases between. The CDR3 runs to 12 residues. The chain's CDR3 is CATREVSDEQFF. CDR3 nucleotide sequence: TGTGCCACCCGAGAGGTGAGCGATGAGCAGTTCTTC.

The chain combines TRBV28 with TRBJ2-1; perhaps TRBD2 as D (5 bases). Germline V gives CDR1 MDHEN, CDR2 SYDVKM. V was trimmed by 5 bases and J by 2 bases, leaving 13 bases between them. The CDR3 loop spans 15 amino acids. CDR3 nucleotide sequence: TGTGCCAGCAGTCCTTCACTAGGTGCCTACAATGAGCAGTTCTTC. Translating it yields CASSPSLGAYNEQFF.

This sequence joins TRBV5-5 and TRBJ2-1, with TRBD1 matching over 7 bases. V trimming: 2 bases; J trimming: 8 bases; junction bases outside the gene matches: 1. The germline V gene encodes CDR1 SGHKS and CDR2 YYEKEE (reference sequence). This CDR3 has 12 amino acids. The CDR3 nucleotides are TGTGCCAGCAGCTTAACAGGGGATGAGCAGTTCTTC. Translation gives CASSLTGDEQFF.

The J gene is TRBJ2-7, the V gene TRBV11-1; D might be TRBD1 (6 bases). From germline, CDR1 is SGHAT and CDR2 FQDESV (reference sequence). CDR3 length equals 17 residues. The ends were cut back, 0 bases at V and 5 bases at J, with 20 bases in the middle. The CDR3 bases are TGTGCCAGCAGCTTAGCGGGCCCCAGAGGCAGGGGCCACGAGCAGTACTTC. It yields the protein CASSLAGPRGRGHEQYF.

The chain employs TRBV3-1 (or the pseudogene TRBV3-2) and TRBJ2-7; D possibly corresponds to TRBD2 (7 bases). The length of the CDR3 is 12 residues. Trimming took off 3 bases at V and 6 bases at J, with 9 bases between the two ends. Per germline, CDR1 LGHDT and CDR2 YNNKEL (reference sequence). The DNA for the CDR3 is TGTGCCAGCAGCCACGGGGGGCTCGAGCAGTACTTC. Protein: CASSHGGLEQYF.

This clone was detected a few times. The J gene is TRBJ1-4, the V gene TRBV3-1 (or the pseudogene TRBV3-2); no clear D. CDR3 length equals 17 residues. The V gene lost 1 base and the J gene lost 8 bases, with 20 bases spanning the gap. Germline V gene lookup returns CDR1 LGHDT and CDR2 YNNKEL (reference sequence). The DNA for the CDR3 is TGTGCCAGCAGCCAAGTCTCAATCGGGGTGGGTGAAGAAAAACTGTTTTTT. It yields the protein CASSQVSIGVGEEKLFF.